Each of the 25 T cell receptor beta chains below was sequenced from the same sample in a study of OX40 agonist ivuxolimab in advanced cancers. Data came from immunoSEQ multiplex PCR; TCRdb stores just in-frame clones and leaves some out. This table has 43,000 or so clones, around nine tenths appearing once. This specimen consisted of CD4+ or CD8+ T cells sorted from blood, obtained in a trial of the OX40 agonist ivuxolimab. Source of these receptors: an adult with an advanced solid tumor such as melanoma, head and neck, liver or kidney cancer.

V and J are TRBV5-1 and TRBJ2-1; D not certain. The CDR3 runs 13 residues. The germline gives CDR1 SGHRS, CDR2 YFSETQ. Deletions cut 0 bases from V and 5 bases from J, with 6 bases between. DNA of the CDR3: TGCGCCAGCAGCTTGGGGCTCGACAATGAGCAGTTCTTC. It codes for CASSLGLDNEQFF.

The gene calls are TRBV4-3 and TRBJ1-4; D is unresolved. V dropped 0 bases and J dropped 8 bases, with 10 bases sitting between them. This CDR3 is 14 amino acids long. From germline, CDR1 is LGHNA and CDR2 YSLEER. The CDR3 DNA is TGCGCCAGCAGCCAAGATAGGCTAGGGGAAAAACTGTTTTTT. Its protein is CASSQDRLGEKLFF.

This clone was observed a few times. The genes are TRBV6-5 and TRBJ1-1, with 11 bases that match TRBD1. CDR3 length: 14 residues. Germline V gene lookup returns CDR1 MNHEY and CDR2 SVGAGI. V lost 4 bases and J lost 10; bases outside the gene matches: 8. The CDR3 bases are TGTGCCAGCAGTTCCGGGACAGGGGGAAGAGGAGCTTTCTTT. It is translated as CASSSGTGGRGAFF.

The CDR3 nucleotides read TGTGCCAGCAGCCAAGGTATAGGGGCGGCCGCCTACGAGCAGTACTTC. Translating it yields CASSQGIGAAAYEQYF. The rearrangement links TRBV4-2 to TRBJ2-7; maybe TRBD1 (5 bases). V shed 1 base and J shed 2 bases, with 15 bases lying between them. This CDR3 has 16 residues. Per germline, CDR1 LGHNA and CDR2 YNFKEQ.

The count of this clone is one. This rearrangement joins TRBV6-5 to TRBJ1-4, with a tentative D call TRBD1 (6 bases). The CDR3 has 13 residues. From germline, CDR1 is MNHEY and CDR2 SVGAGI. The chain's CDR3 is CTNLPDSEEKLFF. The CDR3 coding sequence is TGTACGAACCTTCCGGACAGTGAGGAAAAACTGTTTTTT.

This clone is a singleton in its sample. This rearrangement joins TRBV4-3 to TRBJ2-3, with 9 bases fitting TRBD1. Germline V lookup: CDR1 LGHNA, CDR2 YSLEER. J was trimmed by 6 bases and V by 2 bases; bases with no gene match: 6. The CDR3 consists of 15 residues. The CDR3 DNA follows: TGCGCCAGCAGCCAATTACAGGGGGCAAGGGATACGCAGTATTTT. Protein: CASSQLQGARDTQYF.

The DNA for the CDR3 is TGTGCCAGTCGTCTGTTTGGGCATGGCTACAATGAGCAGTTCTTC. Translating it yields CASRLFGHGYNEQFF. V and J are TRBV11-1 and TRBJ2-1; D unclear. V was cut by 9 bases and J by 3 bases, with 18 bases left in between. CDR3 length equals 15 residues. CDR1 is SGHAT and CDR2 is FQDESV in the germline V gene (reference sequence).

V is TRBV5-5 and J is TRBJ1-5; 7 bases agree with TRBD1. The CDR3 contains 15 residues. Germline CDR1 and CDR2: SGHKS and YYEKEE (reference sequence). V shed 3 bases and J 3 bases; nucleotides not matched to a gene: 6. CDR3 DNA sequence: TGTGCCAGCAGCTCAACGGACAGGCACAATCAGCCCCAGCATTTT. This codes for CASSSTDRHNQPQHF.

V and J are TRBV30 and TRBJ2-7; D is undetermined. CDR3 length equals 13 residues. Per germline, CDR1 GTSNPN and CDR2 SVGIG (reference sequence). With 0 bases removed from V and 2 bases from J, the gap between germline ends came to 8 bases. The CDR3 here is CAWSVGQTYEQYF. In DNA form, the CDR3 reads TGTGCCTGGAGTGTAGGGCAGACCTACGAGCAGTACTTC.

This clone showed up just once. This chain links TRBV25-1 with TRBJ1-5, with 7 bases that match TRBD1. Unmatched junction bases numbered 8, after V lost 6 bases and J lost 6 bases. In germline, CDR1 is MGHDK, CDR2 SYGVNS. This CDR3 contains 14 residues. This CDR3 is CASSLQGPGQPQHF. The DNA for the CDR3 is TGTGCCAGCAGCCTACAGGGGCCTGGTCAGCCCCAGCATTTT.

This clone was seen a few times. The chain has TRBV6-6 and TRBJ1-5; tentatively, D is TRBD1 (6 bases). Trimming removed 5 bases from V and 7 bases from J, with 15 bases in between. The CDR3 contains 14 residues. CDR1 is MNHNY, CDR2 SVGAGI, per germline (reference sequence). The CDR3 DNA is TGTGCCAGCAGTACCACAGGGTGGGGGCAGCCCCAGCATTTT. This sequence encodes CASSTTGWGQPQHF.

The chain carries TRBV2 and TRBJ2-3; unclear D gene. Germline CDR1 is SNHLY and CDR2 is FYNNEI. The CDR3 consists of 13 residues. Trimming stripped 4 bases from V and 6 bases from J, with 11 bases between. The CDR3 loop reads CASSGVIGDTQYF. In DNA, the CDR3 is TGTGCCAGCAGTGGGGTTATCGGGGATACGCAGTATTTT.

The chain has TRBV6-1 and TRBJ1-2; D not certain. CDR1 and CDR2 (germline): MNHNS, SASEGT. V was clipped by 1 base and J by 8 bases, with 11 bases between them. The CDR3 runs to 13 residues. CDR3 bases: TGTGCCAGCAGTGAAGGGAGCGCACGGGGCTACACCTTC. Translating gives CASSEGSARGYTF.

V gene TRBV5-1 combines with J gene TRBJ2-5, with D perhaps TRBD1 or TRBD2 (5 bases each). The ends were cut back, 4 bases at V and 0 bases at J, with 13 bases in the middle. The CDR3 contains 15 residues. Germline V gene lookup returns CDR1 SGHRS and CDR2 YFSETQ. The chain's CDR3 is CASSPGTSYQETQYF. The CDR3 DNA sequence: TGCGCCAGCAGCCCAGGGACGTCGTACCAAGAGACCCAGTACTTC.

There are a few counts of this clone. J is TRBJ2-7 and V is TRBV5-1; a weak D match, TRBD1 (6 bases). Trimming removed 4 bases from V and 0 bases from J, with 14 bases in between. Germline values: CDR1 SGHRS, CDR2 YFSETQ. The CDR3 spans 15 residues. The CDR3 DNA reads as TGCGCCAGCAGCCTCCAGGGACAAACCTCCTACGAGCAGTACTTC. It translates to CASSLQGQTSYEQYF.

J is TRBJ2-7 and V is TRBV9; 11 bases align to TRBD2. The CDR3 contains 17 residues. Germline lookup yields CDR1 SGDLS and CDR2 YYNGEE. V shed 4 bases, J shed 2 bases, and the junction held 11 bases outside the gene matches. The DNA for the CDR3 is TGTGCCAGCAGCCCGCGGACTAGCGGGCTATTAACCTACGAGCAGTACTTC. It encodes CASSPRTSGLLTYEQYF. The full variable domain, in which reference TRBV9 and TRBJ2-7 provide the parts outside the CDR3, is DSGVTQTPKHLITATGQRVTLRCSPRSGDLSVYWYQQSLDQGLQFLIQYYNGEERAKGNILERFSAQQFPDLHSELNLSSLELGDSALYFCASSPRTSGLLTYEQYFGPGTRLTVT.

The chain links TRBV2 to TRBJ2-5, with 14 bases that match TRBD2. The CDR3 has 14 amino acids. Germline CDR1 is SNHLY and CDR2 is FYNNEI. V shed 6 bases and J 5 bases; nucleotides not matched to a gene: 2. The CDR3 spells CASSRTSGRETQYF. DNA of the CDR3: TGTGCCAGCAGCCGGACTAGCGGGAGGGAGACCCAGTACTTC.

There are a few counts of this clone. The V and J genes are TRBV4-1 and TRBJ2-3; TRBD1 is a possible D gene (6 bases). The CDR3 spans 19 residues. The germline gives CDR1 MGHRA, CDR2 YSYEKL. Between the trimmed V and J ends, which lost 4 bases and 5 bases, there was a span of 28 bases. This chain's CDR3 is CASSLLLTNRESERDTQYF. The CDR3, as DNA: TGCGCCAGCAGCCTACTACTAACAAACAGGGAATCCGAAAGAGATACGCAGTATTTT.

The V gene is TRBV7-9, the J gene TRBJ1-4, with D possibly TRBD1 on 6 matching bases. CDR3 size: 16 residues. Trimming removed 5 bases at V and 0 bases at J, with 13 bases between. Germline lookup yields CDR1 SEHNR and CDR2 FQNEAQ (reference sequence). CDR3 protein: CASSRGQPATNEKLFF. The CDR3 DNA reads TGTGCCAGCAGCCGCGGACAGCCAGCAACTAATGAAAAACTGTTTTTT.

This rearrangement joins TRBV5-4 to TRBJ2-7; TRBD1 or TRBD2 may be the D gene (6 bases each). This CDR3 contains 13 residues. Trimming removed 1 base from V and 4 bases from J, with 9 bases in between. Per the germline V gene, CDR1 is SGHNT and CDR2 is YYREEE (reference sequence). CDR3 sequence: CASSLPGAYEQYF. For the CDR3, the DNA is TGTGCCAGCAGCTTGCCGGGGGCGTACGAGCAGTACTTC.

This chain joins TRBV7-2 and TRBJ1-1, with D maybe TRBD1 (5 bases). CDR3 length: 15 residues. Germline CDR1 reads SGHTA; CDR2 reads FQGNSA. The ends were cut back, 1 base at V and 0 bases at J, with 9 bases in the middle. The DNA for the CDR3 is TGTGCCAGCAGCTTAGAGGCAGGGTTGAACACTGAAGCTTTCTTT. Residues: CASSLEAGLNTEAFF. The variable domain in full, with the rest retrieved from reference TRBV7-2 and TRBJ1-1, is GAGVSQSPSNKVTEKGKDVELRCDPISGHTALYWYRQSLGQGLEFLIYFQGNSAPDKSGLPSDRFSAERTGGSVSTLTIQRTQQEDSAVYLCASSLEAGLNTEAFFGQGTRLTVV.

The chain is built from TRBV6-1 and TRBJ2-5; no clear D. The germline V and J ends were trimmed by 5 bases and 4 bases, with 17 bases remaining between them. The length of the CDR3 is 15 residues. Germline loops: CDR1 MNHNS, CDR2 SASEGT. CDR3 loop: CASSFAMSRRETQYF. The CDR3 bases are TGTGCCAGCAGTTTCGCGATGTCTAGGCGAGAGACCCAGTACTTC.

This chain joins TRBV27 and TRBJ1-2, with D maybe TRBD1 (5 bases). This CDR3 has 13 residues. CDR1 MNHEY and CDR2 SMNVEV come from the germline V gene (reference sequence). The V and J ends lost 6 bases and 3 bases respectively, with 11 bases between them. The CDR3 is CASSTIRDYGYTF. In DNA, the CDR3 is TGTGCCAGCAGCACGATCAGGGACTATGGCTACACCTTC.

The V and J genes are TRBV9 and TRBJ1-6; D is undetermined. Deletions cut 0 bases from V and 8 bases from J, with 3 bases between. The CDR3 covers 12 residues. Per the germline V gene, CDR1 is SGDLS and CDR2 is YYNGEE. The CDR3 is CASSVGDSPLHF. DNA for the CDR3: TGTGCCAGCAGCGTAGGGGATTCACCCCTCCACTTT.

This chain joins TRBV7-6 and TRBJ2-3; perhaps TRBD1 as D (6 bases). V shed 2 bases and J shed 3 bases, with 12 bases lying between them. Germline loops: CDR1 SGHVS, CDR2 FNYEAQ. The CDR3 runs 15 residues. CDR3 in amino acids: CASSLSRGVTDTQYF. The DNA for the CDR3 is TGTGCCAGCAGCTTATCCAGGGGTGTGACAGATACGCAGTATTTT. Full variable domain (missing parts from reference TRBV7-6 and TRBJ2-3): GAGVSQSPRYKVTKRGQDVALRCDPISGHVSLYWYRQALGQGPEFLTYFNYEAQQDKSGLPNDRFSAERPEGSISTLTIQRTEQRDSAMYRCASSLSRGVTDTQYFGPGTRLTVL.